Given below is one T cell receptor beta chain in context. The antigen it recognizes is unknown. This specimen comes from a study of cytomegalovirus exposure and HLA in healthy donors (dated 2017 in TCRdb). Study-level background: According to an earlier analysis of a few hundred of the donors, 150 million to 200 million T cells yielded over 100 million unique TCR beta sequences and roughly 280 Gb of sequence data. The study was designed to test whether signatures of past pathogen exposure could be identified by cataloging public T cell receptors. Across approximately 400 genotyped donors of the cohort, an average of roughly 250,000 unique TCR beta nucleotide sequences per donor were sequenced, and approximately 17% of those sequences were non-productive. An early release that covered about 600 HLA-typed donors contained around 300 gigabases of sequencing data and some 87 million unique TCR sequences. The genetic ancestry cluster associated with self-reported Caucasian donors included over 65% of the 398 genotyped donors. An earlier analysis of 587 of the donors applied high-throughput TCR beta sequencing to assess whether each TCR beta V gene segment acted as functional or pseudogenic. A separate validation cohort of about 110 different subjects was used in addition to the 666-subject first cohort. Donor age, sex, ethnicity and CMV serostatus were collected together with the repertoire data. Genome-wide SNP genotypes for about 65% of the 666 donors were used in a later genetic analysis, which treated that subset as a discovery cohort. To predict cytomegalovirus infection status, the study combined high-throughput TCR immunosequencing, statistical association of individual TCRs with disease status, and machine learning. The study profiled the T cell repertoires of some 610 subjects by immunosequencing and related them to cytomegalovirus serostatus. Both class I and class II loci were covered by HLA typing, at four-digit resolution. Typing coverage differed by locus: A, B, C, DRB1 and DQB1 were typed in about 620-640 donors, DQA1 in about 510, DPA1 in around 580, and DPB1 in just under 490. The later analysis used no new phenotypic data to find candidate immune exposures, relying instead on TCR beta sequences and their occurrence across donors. All discovery cohort repertoires had been generated on a single sequencing platform. To study patterns of TCR occurrence, a later analysis re-analyzed previously published TCR beta repertoires from 666 donors and added high-resolution HLA genotyping. Because of strong linkage in the cohort, four or five DR-DQ haplotypes were treated as single units for association and clustering. Broad study findings and their caveats: Over 15 rarely observed V segments, including chromosome 9 orphons, were excluded from the earlier analysis of 550 to 700 of the donors because counts were too low. Assigning TCR associations to individual alleles was difficult when HLA alleles, especially DR and DQ, strongly co-occurred. Most CMV-associated TCR beta chains appeared to be HLA-restricted in a later analysis, and the HLA associations seemed to be driven largely by CMV exposure. A further reported finding was that TCR beta sequences accurately predicted the HLA-A and HLA-B alleles for most subjects in the first cohort. Because HLA typing was unavailable for some donors at each locus, only the typed subset was used in association tests. Immune exposure information for the cohort was limited to CMV serostatus. The authors suggested that the approach could potentially be extended to other disease states and immunological phenotypes. A few of the identified cytomegalovirus-associated TCR beta chains were confirmed in vitro to be specific for cytomegalovirus antigens. V-gene and J-gene trimming of TCR beta chains was associated with a missense DCLRE1C variant in a later genetic analysis, and the association was replicated in an independent cohort. A later analysis reported that several top co-occurrence clusters appeared linked to parvovirus B19, influenza, CMV and Epstein-Barr virus. A later genetic analysis reported fewer N-insertions in productive TCRs among donors in an Asian-associated ancestry cluster than the roughly 700-donor mean. The 87-base-pair reads could not distinguish some IMGT-functional V segments, including TRBV6-2 and TRBV6-3, so those segments were excluded. The classifier was reported to diagnose cytomegalovirus status with high specificity and sensitivity in both the original and validation cohorts. In an earlier analysis of 587 of the donors, most TCR beta V segments were observed in productive rearrangements about 87% or about 30% of the time, broadly matching IMGT annotations. A later analysis found that HLA-associated TCR beta chains were more clonally expanded and had lower generation probabilities than equally common non-associated chains. The study listed over 150 TCR beta chains as associated with cytomegalovirus. Most TCR sequences were seen in very few donors, while some public TCRs were found in many individuals. Presence/absence analyses assumed roughly uniform sequencing depth across donors, an assumption that may not hold. In a later analysis, TCR association rates were found to vary across HLA loci, with the most associated TCRs seen for DRB1 alleles and the fewest for HLA-C alleles. A cluster of highly shared sequence variants was judged likely to represent a technical artifact of the sequencing pipeline. In this cohort, only TCR beta chains were sequenced, and detectable features were limited by the absence of alpha or paired-chain data. At a false discovery rate of 0.05, a later analysis linked about 17,000 TCR beta sequences to specific HLA alleles. Linkage disequilibrium might explain the correlated functional status among segregating V segments, but an unknown experimental factor could not be excluded.

The library relied on the immunoSEQ multiplex PCR assay. A mixture of 60 forward primers for TCR Vbeta segments and 13 reverse primers for TCR Jbeta segments was used in the multiplex PCR. A multiplex PCR assay on genomic DNA amplified the CDR3 region of rearranged TCR beta genes. The Illumina HiSeq System was used to sequence the amplified TCR beta libraries as 87-base-pair reads. On the authors' methods: A later analysis tallied 75 million to 95 million unique TCR beta chains across the 700 or so repertoires, and approximately 12 million of those chains were shared by two or more donors. A nearest-neighbor algorithm error-corrected the raw reads and collapsed the reads into unique sequences, merging closely related sequences to remove PCR and sequencing errors. V, D and J gene segments were assigned by aligning CDR3 sequences to IMGT reference sequences. For a sequence to be retained, at least a six-nucleotide match to both a V gene segment and a J gene segment was required. A rearrangement counted as productive if the CDR3 had no stop codons and remained in frame with V and J, and every other rearrangement counted as non-productive. CDR3 was defined according to IMGT convention as the region running from the second conserved V-encoded cysteine to the conserved J-encoded phenylalanine. The earlier analysis of 587 of the donors excluded sequences that lacked an unambiguous match to a single V gene segment. An earlier analysis of approximately 590 of the donors classified V segments as functional when productive rearrangements were above 56.7% and as segregating when the standard deviation between donors was above 5%. A statistical classification framework was built for diagnosing cytomegalovirus status from the catalog of TCR beta chain sequences. In a later analysis, V and J genes were assigned by comparing TCR nucleotide sequences against IMGT/GENE-DB human TR gene sequences. Using the TCRdist pipeline, a later analysis assigned CDR3 sequences along with most-parsimonious VDJ recombination scenarios. In a later analysis, each TCR beta chain was defined by its CDR3 amino acid sequence together with its V-gene family, and reads lacking a unique V-gene family were excluded. In a later analysis, approximately 590 highly shared, low-generation-probability nucleotide sequences were removed to address suspected cross-contamination and a sequencing artifact. In a later analysis, a clonal expansion index for each public chain was calculated from normalized within-repertoire ranks of inferred template counts. Generation probabilities in a later analysis came from a VDJ recombination model fitted to out-of-frame rearrangements, and those results were checked against IGoR. In a later analysis, TCR-TCR, TCR-HLA and TCR-CMV co-occurrence was scored with hypergeometric tests, and a repertoire-size bias correction was applied to TCR pairs. False discovery rates were estimated in a later analysis by permuting HLA or CMV assignments 20 times. In a later analysis, co-occurring TCRs were grouped using DBSCAN, with TCRdist sequence similarity added in when clustering inside HLA-allele-positive subsets. For co-occurrence clustering, repertoires with fewer than 30,000 or more than 120,000 public chains were excluded, along with a handful of repertoires with anomalous nucleotide sharing. TCRdb limited this immuneACCESS table to in-frame rearrangements with V and J called. A share of clones is missing; checked studies link under half to unresolved V genes, and the rest is unexplained. V, J and clone size are taken as reported in that table, and D and trimming were inferred from the DNA itself. The table for this sample shows over 45,000 clones. The top ten constitute over 2% of the sample.

The cohort was made up of under 800 healthy bone marrow donors. At the time of sampling, all cohort members were nominally healthy, though unrecorded immune exposures were likely present. The donor was CMV seronegative and was included in the group of around 320 seronegative cohort members. Every donor gave a peripheral blood sample, and the peripheral blood mononuclear cells from that sample were used for TCR beta sequencing. The Qiagen DNeasy Blood Extraction Kit was used to extract genomic DNA from the blood cell samples. Based on the germline V gene, the CDR1 and CDR2 sequences are KGHSH and LQKENI. The CDR3 contains 18 residues, cysteine and phenylalanine counted. CDR3 DNA is the only sequence kept; it has 54 bases, read in frame from the first base. V was cut back by 0 bases and J by 0 bases, leaving a gap of 15 bases between them.

This clonotype was obtained from a woman aged 18 to 35 in good health and CMV-seronegative. The chain is made from TRBV18 and TRBJ1-5; a weak D assignment points to TRBD1 (5 bases agree). Sequencing was performed on PBMCs. The bases are TGTGCCAGCTCACCACCCAATGGGGCAGGTTATAGCAATCAGCCCCAGCATTTT. Translated, it gives CASSPPNGAGYSNQPQHF.